What follows are 16 T cell receptor beta chains derived from one specimen sequenced in a study of response to subunit inactivated influenza vaccine. TCRdb analysed the RT-PCR reads with MiXCR anew, one entry per CDR3 protein. The data contain about 160,000 distinct CDR3 sequences, roughly 10% of them singletons. The sequencing used CD8+ T cells sorted from PBMCs, collected less than 30 months after vaccination. The receptors come from a man between 50 and 69 years old who received an inactivated influenza vaccine.

There are a few counts of this clonotype. This sequence joins TRBV10-3 and TRBJ2-1; 8 bases agree with TRBD2. CDR1 is ENHRY and CDR2 is SYGVKD in the germline V gene. V gave up 0 bases and J gave up 2 bases; unmatched junction bases: 0. The CDR3 contains 15 residues. The CDR3 region is CAISESSGTYNEQFF. The CDR3 bases are TGTGCCATCAGTGAGTCTAGCGGGACCTACAATGAGCAGTTCTTC.

The chain joins TRBV7-8 to TRBJ2-5, with D perhaps TRBD2 (5 bases). Between the trimmed V and J ends, which lost 3 bases and 4 bases, there was a span of 15 bases. CDR1 and CDR2 from the germline V gene are SGHVS and FQNEAQ. This CDR3 spans 15 amino acids. The CDR3 sequence: CASSLYIGMRETQYF. The CDR3 DNA is TGTGCCAGCAGCTTGTACATCGGGATGAGAGAGACCCAGTACTTC.

This clonotype has more than one count but fewer than ten. The chain recombines TRBV29-1 with TRBJ2-4; the D is unclear. The germline gives CDR1 SQVTM, CDR2 ANQGSEA. Trimming took off 6 bases at V and 4 bases at J, with 7 bases between the two ends. This CDR3 is built from 11 residues. Here the CDR3 DNA reads TGCAGCGTGCCCGAAAAAAACATTCAGTACTTC. Protein sequence: CSVPEKNIQYF.

This clonotype showed up just a few times. The chain joins TRBV7-2 to TRBJ2-1; the D gene is possibly TRBD2 (6 bases). V was cut by 2 bases and J by 3 bases, with 11 bases left in between. This CDR3 comprises 15 residues. Germline V gene data show CDR1 as SGHTA and CDR2 as FQGNSA. Written as DNA, the CDR3 is TGTGCCAGCAGCTTATTGCGGGGCTTCTACAATGAGCAGTTCTTC. It codes for CASSLLRGFYNEQFF.

This clonotype was detected a few times. The V and J genes are TRBV5-1 and TRBJ2-7, with D perhaps TRBD1 (6 bases). The V gene's germline CDR1 is SGHRS and CDR2 YFSETQ. Trimming pared 3 bases from V and 0 bases from J, leaving 10 bases between. The CDR3 is 14 amino acids. The CDR3 sequence is CASSSGDTSYEQYF. The DNA of the CDR3 is TGCGCCAGCAGCTCCGGGGACACCTCCTACGAGCAGTACTTC.

This clonotype was detected only a few times. The rearrangement uses TRBV4-3 and TRBJ1-5, with D possibly TRBD1 on 5 matching bases. Germline CDR1 is LGHNA and CDR2 is YSLEER. V lost 1 base and J 4 bases, leaving 8 bases between the germline ends. This CDR3 has 14 residues. The CDR3 protein is CASSQAGGNQPQHF. The CDR3 DNA follows: TGCGCCAGCAGCCAAGCCGGGGGAAATCAGCCCCAGCATTTT.

V is TRBV6-1 and J is TRBJ2-7, with 8 bases fitting TRBD1. The CDR3 is 15 residues long. Germline values: CDR1 MNHNS, CDR2 SASEGT. The trim removed 6 bases at V and 4 bases at J, leaving 11 bases unmatched. This CDR3 is CASSRGRGQAYEQYF. As DNA, the CDR3 is TGTGCCAGCAGCCGGGGCAGGGGACAGGCGTACGAGCAGTACTTC.

This clonotype was recorded at least ten times. V usage is TRBV28 and J usage is TRBJ2-5; a weak D match, TRBD2 (5 bases). CDR3 size: 14 residues. V dropped 6 bases and J dropped 4 bases, with 15 bases sitting between them. The germline V gene has CDR1 MDHEN and CDR2 SYDVKM. The CDR3 reads CASSTPSAGETQYF. The CDR3 nucleotides are TGTGCCAGCAGCACCCCCTCGGCGGGAGAGACCCAGTACTTC.

This clonotype has ten or more counts. The gene calls are TRBV4-3 and TRBJ1-2, with a weak D call TRBD1 (5 bases). The CDR3 has 18 residues. Looked up from germline, CDR1 is LGHNA and CDR2 is YSLEER. The V gene lost 0 bases and the J gene lost 7 bases, with 24 bases spanning the gap. This chain's CDR3 is CASSQDSDTLPGLSGYTF. The CDR3 region has the DNA TGCGCCAGCAGCCAAGATTCGGACACGCTCCCAGGGCTTTCTGGCTACACCTTC.

This clonotype has just a few counts. This chain joins TRBV28 and TRBJ2-3; D tentatively fits TRBD1 or TRBD2 (5 bases each). There are 16 residues in the CDR3. Germline V lookup: CDR1 MDHEN, CDR2 SYDVKM. V was cut by 3 bases and J by 6 bases, with 19 bases left in between. For the CDR3, the DNA is TGTGCCAGCAGTTTCTCCGGGACGGCCCGGGCCGATACGCAGTATTTT. Its protein product is CASSFSGTARADTQYF. Looking up the rest from reference TRBV28 and TRBJ2-3 gives the full variable domain: DVKVTQSSRYLVKRTGEKVFLECVQDMDHENMFWYRQDPGLGLRLIYFSYDVKMKEKGDIPEGYSVSREKKERFSLILESASTNQTSMYLCASSFSGTARADTQYFGPGTRLTVL.

Only a few counts were recorded for this clonotype. The chain uses TRBV29-1 and TRBJ2-2; D perhaps matches TRBD1 (6 bases). Germline lookup yields CDR1 SQVTM and CDR2 ANQGSEA. CDR3 length: 14 amino acids. The germline V and J ends were trimmed by 3 bases and 5 bases, with 13 bases remaining between them. The CDR3 region is CSVDGYRGTGELFF. CDR3 DNA: TGCAGCGTTGACGGCTATAGGGGGACCGGGGAGCTGTTTTTT.

In its sample, this clonotype was seen many times. This sequence joins TRBV20-1 and TRBJ2-1; 7 nucleotides agree with TRBD2. With 6 bases clipped from V and 0 bases from J, the junction kept 11 bases outside the gene matches. Germline CDR1 reads DFQATT; CDR2 reads SNEGSKA (reference sequence). This CDR3 has 16 residues. This CDR3 reads CSAPTGGGFSYNEQFF. CDR3 sequence (DNA): TGCAGTGCCCCAACAGGCGGGGGTTTCTCCTACAATGAGCAGTTCTTC.

This clonotype was counted between two and nine times. This chain uses TRBV27 with TRBJ2-2; TRBD1 or TRBD2 may be the D gene (5 bases each). Germline assignment: CDR1 MNHEY and CDR2 SMNVEV (reference sequence). The CDR3 covers 14 residues. The germline V and J ends were trimmed by 3 bases and 4 bases, with 9 bases remaining between them. CDR3 sequence: CASSFGTSTGELFF. DNA for the CDR3: TGTGCCAGCAGTTTCGGGACGTCCACCGGGGAGCTGTTTTTT.

V gene TRBV27 combines with J gene TRBJ2-7; D is ambiguous. This CDR3 comprises 14 residues. The germline CDR1 and CDR2 sequences are MNHEY and SMNVEV (reference sequence). Trimming cost V 5 bases and J 5 bases, with 16 bases left between them. CDR3 sequence reads: CASSPSVVPDEQYF. The CDR3, as DNA: TGTGCCAGCAGTCCCTCAGTGGTACCTGACGAGCAGTACTTC.

In this sample, this clonotype turned up many times. The chain carries TRBV12-3 or TRBV12-4 and TRBJ2-3; D ambiguous. V was shortened by 1 base and J by 6 bases, with 8 bases between the two germline ends. The CDR3 runs 13 residues. CDR3 region: CASSLVKADTQYF. The CDR3, as DNA: TGTGCCAGCAGTTTAGTCAAGGCGGATACGCAGTATTTT.

This clonotype has ten or more counts. The genes are TRBV6-2 or TRBV6-3 and TRBJ2-7; TRBD2 matches at 10 bases. The V gene end was trimmed by 6 bases and the J gene end by 7 bases; junction bases not matched to a gene: 6. This CDR3 is 13 amino acids long. Germline-derived CDR1 and CDR2 are MNHEY and SVGEGT. CDR3 protein: CASSSGTSDEQYF. DNA for the CDR3: TGTGCCAGCAGCTCCGGGACTAGCGATGAGCAGTACTTC.